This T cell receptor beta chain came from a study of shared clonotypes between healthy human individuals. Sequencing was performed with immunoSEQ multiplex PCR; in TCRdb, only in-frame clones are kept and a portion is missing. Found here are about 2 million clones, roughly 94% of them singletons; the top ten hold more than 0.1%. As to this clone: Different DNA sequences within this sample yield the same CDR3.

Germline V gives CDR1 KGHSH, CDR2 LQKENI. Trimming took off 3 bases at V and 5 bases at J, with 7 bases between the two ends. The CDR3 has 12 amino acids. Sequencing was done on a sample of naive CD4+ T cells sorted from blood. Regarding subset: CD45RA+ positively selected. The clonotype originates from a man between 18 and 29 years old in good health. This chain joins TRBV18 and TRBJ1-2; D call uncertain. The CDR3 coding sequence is TGTGCCAGCTCACCGGTAGGATATGGCTACACCTTC. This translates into CASSPVGYGYTF.